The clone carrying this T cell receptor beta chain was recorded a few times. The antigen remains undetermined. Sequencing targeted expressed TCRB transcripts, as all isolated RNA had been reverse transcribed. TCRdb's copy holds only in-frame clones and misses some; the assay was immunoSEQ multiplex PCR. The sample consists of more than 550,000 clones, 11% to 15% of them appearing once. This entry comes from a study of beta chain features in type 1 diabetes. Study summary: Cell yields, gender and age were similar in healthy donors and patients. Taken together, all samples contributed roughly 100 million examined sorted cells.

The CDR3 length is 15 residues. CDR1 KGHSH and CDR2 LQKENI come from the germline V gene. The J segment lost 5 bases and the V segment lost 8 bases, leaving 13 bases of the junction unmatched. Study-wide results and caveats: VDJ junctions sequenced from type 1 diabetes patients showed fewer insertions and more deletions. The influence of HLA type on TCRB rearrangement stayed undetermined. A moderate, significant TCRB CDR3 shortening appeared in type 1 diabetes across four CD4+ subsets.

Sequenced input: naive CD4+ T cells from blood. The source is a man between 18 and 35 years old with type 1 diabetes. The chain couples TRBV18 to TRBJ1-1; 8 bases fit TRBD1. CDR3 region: CASRSFDDRGTEAFF. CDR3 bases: TGTGCCAGCCGATCTTTTGATGACAGGGGAACTGAAGCTTTCTTT.